The 14 T cell receptor beta chains reported below all come from one sample, sequenced in a study of blood T cell repertoires in COVID-19. Clones were read by immunoSEQ multiplex PCR, and TCRdb kept only the in-frame ones, dropping some. The table includes 390,000 or so clones, about 90% detected once. What was sequenced was peripheral blood. Receptors originate from a woman aged 25-40 years with COVID-19, enrolled during active disease.

This clone was seen more than once but under ten times. V is TRBV10-1 and J is TRBJ1-5, with D possibly TRBD1 on 5 matching bases. Germline V gene sequence: CDR1 WNHNN, CDR2 SYGVQD (reference sequence). V lost 6 bases to trimming and J lost 3 bases, with 9 bases between them. This CDR3 has 13 residues. The CDR3 DNA reads TGCGCCAGCAGGGGGCAGTCCAATCAGCCCCAGCATTTT. Its translation: CASRGQSNQPQHF.

This clone was observed a few times. The CDR3 loop reads CASSYSLRTTNEQFF. CDR3 DNA: TGTGCCAGCAGTTACTCCCTTCGGACTACCAATGAGCAGTTCTTC. The genes are TRBV6-5 and TRBJ2-1; a possible D gene is TRBD2 (6 bases). Germline V gives CDR1 MNHEY, CDR2 SVGAGI. V was pared by 0 bases and J by 6 bases, with 12 bases between. The CDR3 has 15 amino acids.

The CDR3 DNA follows: TGTGCCAGCAGCTCGTTAGCGGGTGGGACAGATACGCAGTATTTT. Protein sequence: CASSSLAGGTDTQYF. This rearrangement joins TRBV7-3 to TRBJ2-3; 7 bases agree with TRBD2. Trimming at V came to 4 bases and at J to 3 bases, leaving 7 bases not matched to a gene. This CDR3 is 15 amino acids long. CDR1 and CDR2 (germline): SGHTA, FQGTGA.

The rearrangement links TRBV19 to TRBJ1-5; D not resolved. This CDR3 spans 14 amino acids. V was shortened by 3 bases and J by 6 bases, with 12 bases between the two germline ends. Per the germline V gene, CDR1 is LNHDA and CDR2 is SQIVND (reference sequence). The CDR3 loop reads CASSIYPTSQPQHF. The DNA for the CDR3 is TGTGCCAGTAGTATCTATCCCACGAGTCAGCCCCAGCATTTT.

The chain couples TRBV9 to TRBJ1-6, with D perhaps matching TRBD1 (5 bases). The germline gives CDR1 SGDLS, CDR2 YYNGEE. The V gene lost 4 bases and the J gene lost 10 bases, with 18 bases spanning the gap. The CDR3 contains 15 residues. CDR3 coding DNA: TGTGCCAGCAGCCCGACCCACAGGTTCGGGTCACCCCTCCACTTT. Translating gives CASSPTHRFGSPLHF.

This clone was detected only once. The chain uses TRBV28 and TRBJ1-6, with D uncertain. Trimming pared 5 bases from V and 2 bases from J, leaving 7 bases between. Germline lookup yields CDR1 MDHEN and CDR2 SYDVKM. The CDR3 is 14 residues long. CDR3 protein: CASSKQTYNSPLHF. In DNA, the CDR3 is TGTGCCAGCAGTAAACAGACCTATAATTCACCCCTCCACTTT. The full variable domain, with the rest looked up from reference TRBV28 and TRBJ1-6, is DVKVTQSSRYLVKRTGEKVFLECVQDMDHENMFWYRQDPGLGLRLIYFSYDVKMKEKGDIPEGYSVSREKKERFSLILESASTNQTSMYLCASSKQTYNSPLHFGNGTRLTVT.

This chain connects TRBV3-1 (or the pseudogene TRBV3-2) to TRBJ1-5, with D perhaps TRBD1 (6 bases). From germline, CDR1 is LGHDT and CDR2 YNNKEL (reference sequence). V gave up 5 bases and J gave up 1 base, with 12 bases separating them. The CDR3 runs to 15 residues. The CDR3 loop is CASSWGRGSNQPQHF. The CDR3 nucleotides read TGTGCCAGCAGCTGGGGGCGGGGGAGCAATCAGCCCCAGCATTTT.

The table lists this clone with a few counts. The chain couples TRBV5-4 to TRBJ2-7; maybe TRBD1 (6 bases). Trimming cost V 4 bases and J 4 bases, with 12 bases left between them. The CDR3 runs 13 residues. Germline V gene lookup returns CDR1 SGHNT and CDR2 YYREEE (reference sequence). CDR3 sequence (DNA): TGTGCCAGCAGCCCTATCGGACAGTACGAGCAGTACTTC. It codes for CASSPIGQYEQYF. Full variable domain (remainder filled in from reference TRBV5-4 and TRBJ2-7): ETGVTQSPTHLIKTRGQQVTLRCSSQSGHNTVSWYQQALGQGPQFIFQYYREEENGRGNFPPRFSGLQFPNYSSELNVNALELDDSALYLCASSPIGQYEQYFGPGTRLTVT.

The rearrangement uses TRBV2 and TRBJ1-4; unclear D gene. The CDR3 has 13 residues. Germline V lookup: CDR1 SNHLY, CDR2 FYNNEI. The V and J ends lost 7 bases and 6 bases respectively, with 12 bases between them. The CDR3 is CASNSEYHEKLFF. The DNA for the CDR3 is TGTGCCAGCAACTCCGAGTATCATGAAAAACTGTTTTTT. Full variable domain (missing parts from reference TRBV2 and TRBJ1-4): EPEVTQTPSHQVTQMGQEVILRCVPISNHLYFYWYRQILGQKVEFLVSFYNNEISEKSEIFDDQFSVERPDGSNFTLKIRSTKLEDSAMYFCASNSEYHEKLFFGSGTQLSVL.

A few counts support this clone. V is TRBV2 and J is TRBJ2-1; TRBD2 agrees at 15 bases. The length of the CDR3 is 14 residues. Germline lookup yields CDR1 SNHLY and CDR2 FYNNEI. V shed 4 bases, J shed 13 bases, and the junction held 5 bases outside the gene matches. The CDR3 DNA reads as TGTGCCAGCAGTGGGGGACTAGCGGGAGGTCTTCAGTTCTTC. Its translation: CASSGGLAGGLQFF.

The chain uses TRBV6-5 and TRBJ1-1; the match to TRBD1 covers 11 bases. The CDR3 sequence is 14 residues long. After removal of 7 bases from V and 5 bases from J, the junction contained 6 bases not matched to a gene. CDR1 MNHEY and CDR2 SVGAGI come from the germline V gene. The CDR3 coding sequence is TGTGCCAGCATCTCGGGACAGGGGGTTACTGAAGCTTTCTTT. Its translation is CASISGQGVTEAFF.

The chain uses TRBV23-1 and TRBJ1-5; possible D gene TRBD1, 6 bases. TRBV23-1 is identified as an open reading frame with a role that is uncertain. Between the trimmed V and J ends, which lost 6 bases and 4 bases, there was a span of 13 bases. This CDR3 is 14 amino acids long. The CDR3 DNA reads TGCGCCAGCAGCCGCAGGGGTGGGAATCAGCCCCAGCATTTT. The encoded protein is CASSRRGGNQPQHF.

In its sample, this clone was seen once. J is TRBJ2-7 and V is TRBV2, with D possibly being TRBD2 (6 bases). This CDR3 has 13 residues. V lost 6 bases to trimming and J lost 5 bases, with 14 bases between them. Germline values: CDR1 SNHLY, CDR2 FYNNEI. In nucleotides, the CDR3 is TGTGCCAGCAGGAGGGACTTCACTAACGAGCAGTACTTC. Its protein product is CASRRDFTNEQYF.

The J gene is TRBJ2-3, the V gene TRBV7-9, with D tentatively TRBD1 (5 bases). Germline V lookup: CDR1 SEHNR, CDR2 FQNEAQ (reference sequence). CDR3 length: 16 residues. V was cut by 5 bases and J by 4 bases, with 19 bases left in between. CDR3 coding DNA: TGTGCCAGCAGCCTCCCGGGCCGGTGGGGCGCAGATACGCAGTATTTT. Translation: CASSLPGRWGADTQYF.